This T cell receptor (beta chain) was recorded in a study of beta chain features in type 1 diabetes. Expressed TCRB transcripts were sequenced because the entire RNA isolate underwent reverse transcription. TCRdb keeps only in-frame clones here, not all; method: immunoSEQ multiplex PCR. The table shows fewer than 350,000 clones, with roughly a fifth occurring only once. Source material: naive CD4+ T cells from blood. This clonotype originated in a woman aged 18 to 35 in good health.

In DNA, the CDR3 is TGTGCCAGCAGCCAGGACACAGATACGCAGTATTTT. This encodes CASSQDTDTQYF. The gene calls are TRBV11-2 and TRBJ2-3; D uncertain. Between the trimmed V and J ends, which lost 5 bases and 2 bases, there was a span of 5 bases. Germline V lookup: CDR1 SGHAT, CDR2 FQNNGV. This CDR3 has 12 residues.